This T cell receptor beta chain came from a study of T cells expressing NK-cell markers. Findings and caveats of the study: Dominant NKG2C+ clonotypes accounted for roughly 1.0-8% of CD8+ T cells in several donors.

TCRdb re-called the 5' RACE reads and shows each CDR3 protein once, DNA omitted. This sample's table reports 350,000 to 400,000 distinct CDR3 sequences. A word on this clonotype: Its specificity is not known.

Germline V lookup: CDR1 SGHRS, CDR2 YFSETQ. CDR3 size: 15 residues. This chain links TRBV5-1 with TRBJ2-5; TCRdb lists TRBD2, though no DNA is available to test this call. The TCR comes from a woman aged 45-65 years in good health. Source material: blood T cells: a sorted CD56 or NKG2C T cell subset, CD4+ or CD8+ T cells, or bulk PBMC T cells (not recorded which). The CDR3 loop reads CASSLSTGTGETQYF.